The 26 T cell receptor beta chains below all came from one sample that was sequenced in a study of T cells after yellow fever vaccination. TCRdb re-called the 5' RACE reads with MiXCR, one entry per CDR3 protein. The data show 200,000 to 300,000 distinct CDR3 sequences, with roughly 13% seen just once and 0.4% to 0.65% held by the top ten. Source: CD4+ T cells sorted from PBMCs, taken 45 days after the yellow fever booster vaccination. These receptor sequences come from a man aged 25-45 years who received the YFV17D yellow fever vaccine.

This rearrangement joins TRBV7-8 to TRBJ2-1; 7 bases map to TRBD2. The CDR3 runs 16 residues. The germline V gene has CDR1 SGHVS and CDR2 FQNEAQ. The junction had 10 bases not matched to a gene; V was cut back by 4 bases and J by 4 bases. The CDR3, as DNA: TGTGCCAGCAGCTCGCTTCGGGACTACGTTTACAATGAGCAGTTCTTC. This codes for CASSSLRDYVYNEQFF.

This clonotype occurred once. V gene TRBV11-2 combines with J gene TRBJ2-2; 12 bases agree with TRBD1. This CDR3 contains 18 residues. Germline trimming cut 1 base from V and 7 bases from J; bases unmatched to any gene: 10. Germline assignment: CDR1 SGHAT and CDR2 FQNNGV. The CDR3 DNA sequence: TGTGCCAGCAGCTTAGTACCCGGGGACAGGGGGCAGGGCGGGGAGCTGTTTTTT. It yields the protein CASSLVPGDRGQGGELFF.

V is TRBV5-1 and J is TRBJ2-1, with D unresolved. The V end was cut by 4 bases, the J end by 8 bases, with 10 bases between. This CDR3 is 12 amino acids long. Germline CDR1 SGHRS, CDR2 YFSETQ. In DNA form, the CDR3 reads TGCGCCAGCAGCCCCGAACGGCATGAGCAGTTCTTC. It yields the protein CASSPERHEQFF.

The sample holds a few counts of this clonotype. CDR3 loop: CASSPHYEQYF. CDR3 DNA sequence: TGTGCCAGCAGCCCCCACTACGAGCAGTACTTC. V gene TRBV7-2 combines with J gene TRBJ2-7, with D hard to call. The CDR3 runs to 11 residues. Germline-derived CDR1 and CDR2 are SGHTA and FQGNSA. With 5 bases removed from V and 3 bases from J, the gap between germline ends came to 5 bases. The full variable domain, completed using reference TRBV7-2 and TRBJ2-7, is GAGVSQSPSNKVTEKGKDVELRCDPISGHTALYWYRQSLGQGLEFLIYFQGNSAPDKSGLPSDRFSAERTGGSVSTLTIQRTQQEDSAVYLCASSPHYEQYFGPGTRLTVT.

This clonotype turned up a few times. The chain employs TRBV29-1 and TRBJ2-2, with a possible D match to TRBD2 (6 bases). The V end lost 6 bases, the J end lost 6 bases, and 11 bases lay between the germline ends. The CDR3 runs to 12 residues. Germline V lookup: CDR1 SQVTM, CDR2 ANQGSEA. CDR3 sequence: CSVDGGAGELFF. In DNA, the CDR3 is TGCAGCGTGGACGGGGGAGCCGGGGAGCTGTTTTTT.

The chain recombines TRBV20-1 with TRBJ1-6; tentative D call: TRBD1 (6 bases). This CDR3 has 13 residues. With 5 bases removed from V and 10 bases from J, the gap between germline ends came to 15 bases. Germline V gene data show CDR1 as DFQATT and CDR2 as SNEGSKA (reference sequence). CDR3 DNA: TGCAGTGCTCTTGGGGGCCTGAACTCACCCCTCCACTTT. Its translation is CSALGGLNSPLHF.

This clonotype occurred a few times. The J gene is TRBJ1-5, the V gene TRBV11-2; D unclear. In germline, CDR1 is SGHAT, CDR2 FQNNGV. Deletions cut 1 base from V and 1 base from J, with 11 bases between. There are 16 residues in the CDR3. CDR3 residues: CASSLGHDLSNQPQHF. The CDR3, as DNA: TGTGCCAGCAGCTTAGGTCACGATTTAAGCAATCAGCCCCAGCATTTT.

This clonotype was detected a few times. This chain joins TRBV2 and TRBJ2-2, with 7 bases matching TRBD2. The V gene end was trimmed by 10 bases and the J gene end by 1 base; junction bases not matched to a gene: 9. CDR1 and CDR2 from the germline V gene are SNHLY and FYNNEI. There are 15 residues in the CDR3. CDR3 sequence (DNA): TGTGCCACCAACCGCCTAGCGGAGAACACCGGGGAGCTGTTTTTT. As protein: CATNRLAENTGELFF.

This chain uses TRBV20-1 with TRBJ2-1, with TRBD2 matching 9 bases. Germline CDR1 and CDR2: DFQATT and SNEGSKA (reference sequence). Trimming cost V 0 bases and J 7 bases; bases outside gene matches: 7. CDR3 length equals 15 residues. CDR3 bases: TGCAGTGCTAGAGATCCTCTTCTAGCGGGGAATGAGCAGTTCTTC. As protein: CSARDPLLAGNEQFF.

This clonotype appeared a few times. V and J are TRBV5-1 and TRBJ2-1, with D possibly TRBD1 on 8 matching bases. This CDR3 has 16 amino acids. The V and J ends lost 4 bases and 3 bases respectively, with 17 bases between them. CDR1 is SGHRS and CDR2 is YFSETQ in the germline V gene. The CDR3 region is CASSPGRTGLYNEQFF. The CDR3 DNA sequence: TGCGCCAGCAGCCCCGGGAGGACAGGGCTCTACAATGAGCAGTTCTTC. The variable domain in full, with the rest retrieved from reference TRBV5-1 and TRBJ2-1, is KAGVTQTPRYLIKTRGQQVTLSCSPISGHRSVSWYQQTPGQGLQFLFEYFSETQRNKGNFPGRFSGRQFSNSRSEMNVSTLELGDSALYLCASSPGRTGLYNEQFFGPGTRLTVL.

This clonotype has more than one count but fewer than ten. The V and J genes are TRBV7-9 and TRBJ1-4, with 8 bases fitting TRBD1. Germline CDR1 reads SEHNR; CDR2 reads FQNEAQ (reference sequence). V was pared by 5 bases and J by 7 bases, with 6 bases of the junction left unmatched. The CDR3 is made up of 14 amino acids. The CDR3 here is CASSPGGQAEKLFF. As DNA, the CDR3 is TGTGCCAGCAGCCCAGGGGGACAGGCTGAAAAACTGTTTTTT.

There are a few counts of this clonotype. This sequence joins TRBV7-2 and TRBJ2-1; D is uncertain. V lost 4 bases and J lost 6, with 13 bases in between. Germline V CDR1 and CDR2: SGHTA, FQGNSA. The length of the CDR3 is 14 residues. The CDR3 loop is CASSSQPGSNEQFF. CDR3 DNA sequence: TGTGCCAGCAGCTCCCAACCGGGTAGCAATGAGCAGTTCTTC. The full variable domain, completed using reference TRBV7-2 and TRBJ2-1, is GAGVSQSPSNKVTEKGKDVELRCDPISGHTALYWYRQSLGQGLEFLIYFQGNSAPDKSGLPSDRFSAERTGGSVSTLTIQRTQQEDSAVYLCASSSQPGSNEQFFGPGTRLTVL.

The gene calls are TRBV19 and TRBJ2-4; the D call may be TRBD1 or TRBD2 (5 bases each). Per germline, CDR1 LNHDA and CDR2 SQIVND (reference sequence). This CDR3 region has 14 residues. V dropped 1 base and J dropped 7 bases, with 11 bases sitting between them. This CDR3 is CASSIGGTKNIQYF. The CDR3 DNA sequence: TGTGCCAGTAGTATAGGGGGGACGAAGAACATTCAGTACTTC.

This clonotype was seen only a few times. The chain is built from TRBV20-1 and TRBJ2-3; D assignment may be TRBD1 or TRBD2 (5 bases each). Germline V gene data show CDR1 as DFQATT and CDR2 as SNEGSKA (reference sequence). V lost 5 bases and J 5 bases, leaving 17 bases between the germline ends. The CDR3 covers 14 residues. The CDR3 region is CSAGDPRVGDTQYF. Written as DNA, the CDR3 is TGCAGTGCTGGGGACCCCCGGGTCGGAGATACGCAGTATTTT.

As for this clonotype: One end of the junction fails to match germline, which may point to a read error. The genes are TRBV7-6 and TRBJ2-1; 9 bases are shared with TRBD1. The germline V gene encodes CDR1 SGHVS and CDR2 FNYEAQ. There are 15 residues in the CDR3. The CDR3 DNA reads TGTGCCAGCAGCTTAGAGGGACAGGGCCCCAATGGGCAGTTCTTC. Its protein is CASSLEGQGPNGQFF.

This clonotype has a handful of counts. The genes are TRBV7-9 and TRBJ2-3, with 8 bases aligning to TRBD2. Germline CDR1 reads SEHNR; CDR2 reads FQNEAQ (reference sequence). CDR3 length: 14 residues. V dropped 5 bases and J dropped 4; count of bases not matched to a gene: 5. The CDR3, as DNA: TGTGCCAGCAGCCAACGTAGCGGGGCAGATACGCAGTATTTT. It specifies CASSQRSGADTQYF.

This clonotype was found a few times. The chain has TRBV3-1 and TRBJ2-7; weak D call: TRBD1 (6 bases). CDR1 and CDR2 (germline): LGHDT, YNNKEL (reference sequence). V was pared by 6 bases and J by 5 bases, with 14 bases between. This CDR3 contains 13 residues. DNA of the CDR3: TGTGCCAGCAGAGGAACAGGGTACGACGAGCAGTACTTC. Residues: CASRGTGYDEQYF.

This clonotype was counted between two and nine times. The chain is built from TRBV7-7 and TRBJ2-1; maybe TRBD2 (5 bases). Trimming pared 2 bases from V and 8 bases from J, leaving 10 bases between. CDR1 and CDR2 from the germline V gene are SSHAT and FNYEAQ (reference sequence). The CDR3 is made up of 13 amino acids. The CDR3 nucleotides read TGTGCCAGCAGCTTAACTAGACGGGATGAGCAGTTCTTC. Translated: CASSLTRRDEQFF.

The chain links TRBV5-1 to TRBJ1-5; D unresolved. Trimming cost V 0 bases and J 0 bases, with 10 bases left between them. The CDR3 sequence is 16 residues long. Germline V gene lookup returns CDR1 SGHRS and CDR2 YFSETQ. CDR3 coding DNA: TGCGCCAGCAGCTTGGGCGGCGGCAATAGCAATCAGCCCCAGCATTTT. Encoded protein: CASSLGGGNSNQPQHF.

A few counts support this clonotype. The rearrangement links TRBV12-3 or TRBV12-4 to TRBJ1-2; TRBD1 is a possible D gene (6 bases). Trimming took 6 bases from V and 9 from J, leaving 23 bases between them. The CDR3 is 15 amino acids. Written as DNA, the CDR3 is TGTGCCAGCAGACCCGCAGGGGATAGGAGTCTACGCTACACCTTC. This encodes CASRPAGDRSLRYTF.

The chain combines TRBV11-2 with TRBJ2-1; 11 bases map to TRBD2. V gave up 5 bases and J gave up 0 bases; unmatched junction bases: 15. In germline, CDR1 is SGHAT, CDR2 FQNNGV. This CDR3 comprises 20 residues. DNA for the CDR3: TGTGCCAGCAGCCGTCCCGGGACTAGCGGCCACGGTAGCTCCTACAATGAGCAGTTCTTC. It translates to CASSRPGTSGHGSSYNEQFF. Full variable domain (missing parts from reference TRBV11-2 and TRBJ2-1): EAGVAQSPRYKIIEKRQSVAFWCNPISGHATLYWYQQILGQGPKLLIQFQNNGVVDDSQLPKDRFSAERLKGVDSTLKIQPAKLEDSAVYLCASSRPGTSGHGSSYNEQFFGPGTRLTVL.

This clonotype was seen a handful of times. The V gene is TRBV9, the J gene TRBJ2-1; 9 bases map to TRBD2. V was pared by 0 bases and J by 7 bases, with 8 bases of the junction left unmatched. CDR3 size: 16 residues. CDR1 and CDR2 from the germline V gene are SGDLS and YYNGEE. The CDR3 is CASSVEGSGSRNEQFF. The CDR3, as DNA: TGTGCCAGCAGCGTAGAGGGTAGCGGGAGTAGAAATGAGCAGTTCTTC.

This chain connects TRBV20-1 to TRBJ2-4; weak D call: TRBD2 (5 bases). CDR1 is DFQATT, CDR2 SNEGSKA, per germline (reference sequence). CDR3 length: 17 amino acids. V was clipped by 0 bases and J by 8 bases, with 23 bases between them. CDR3 residues: CSARDPRRFGVVDIQYF. CDR3 nucleotide sequence: TGCAGTGCTAGAGATCCGAGGAGGTTTGGGGTTGTGGACATTCAGTACTTC.

This clonotype was detected a few times. The V and J genes are TRBV20-1 and TRBJ2-5; possible D gene TRBD1, 5 bases. CDR1 is DFQATT and CDR2 is SNEGSKA in the germline V gene (reference sequence). Trimming pared 6 bases from V and 1 base from J, leaving 15 bases between. CDR3 size: 14 residues. The CDR3 reads CSAVSHRGQETQYF. The CDR3, as DNA: TGCAGTGCAGTTAGTCATAGGGGCCAAGAGACCCAGTACTTC.

In its sample, this clonotype was seen many times. CDR3 in amino acids: CASSPNFDNYEQYF. For the CDR3, the DNA is TGTGCCAGCTCCCCGAATTTTGATAACTACGAGCAGTACTTC. The V and J genes are TRBV18 and TRBJ2-7, with D uncertain. V was cut by 6 bases and J by 3 bases, with 15 bases left in between. The CDR3 length is 14 residues. Germline V gene sequence: CDR1 KGHSH, CDR2 LQKENI.

The V call is TRBV6-5, the J call TRBJ2-1, with D hard to call. The CDR3 length is 11 residues. Trimming stripped 2 bases from V and 10 bases from J, with 6 bases between. Germline CDR1 MNHEY, CDR2 SVGAGI. The CDR3 here is CASSYRREQFF. In DNA form, the CDR3 reads TGTGCCAGCAGTTACAGGCGGGAGCAGTTCTTC.